One sample yielded the 16 T cell receptor beta chains listed below, sequenced in a study of blood T cell repertoires in COVID-19 (dated by TCRdb to about 2020). The library was produced with the immunoSEQ multiplex PCR assay. Imported from immuneACCESS, the table was reduced by TCRdb to in-frame sequences with V and J called. These copies leave out some clones; in studies compared against another copy, an unresolved V gene accounts for under half, and the cause of the remainder is not known. Counted in this sample were about 54,000 clones; more than 80% of them appeared once. Of the sample, over 4.5% is held by the ten largest clones. Sequencing used peripheral blood. These receptors all stem from a woman in her fifties or sixties with acute or convalescent COVID-19.

The chain is built from TRBV7-9 and TRBJ1-5; weak D call: TRBD1 (6 bases). Germline assignment: CDR1 SEHNR and CDR2 FQNEAQ (reference sequence). This CDR3 spans 16 amino acids. V lost 5 bases to trimming and J lost 0 bases, with 14 bases between them. CDR3 DNA: TGTGCCAGCAGCCCCAGGGGTTTCGATAGCAATCAGCCCCAGCATTTT. It specifies CASSPRGFDSNQPQHF. Together with reference TRBV7-9 and TRBJ1-5, the CDR3 gives the full variable domain: DTGVSQNPRHKITKRGQNVTFRCDPISEHNRLYWYRQTLGQGPEFLTYFQNEAQLEKSRLLSDRFSAERPKGSFSTLEIQRTEQGDSAMYLCASSPRGFDSNQPQHFGDGTRLSIL.

The chain is built from TRBV7-8 and TRBJ2-2, with 13 nucleotides matching TRBD2. Looked up from germline, CDR1 is SGHVS and CDR2 is FQNEAQ. The CDR3 totals 15 residues. J gave up 7 bases and V 1 base, and 0 bases lay outside the gene matches. CDR3 sequence (DNA): TGTGCCAGCAGCTTAGGGACTAGCGGGAGCGGGGAGCTGTTTTTT. Translation: CASSLGTSGSGELFF.

V usage is TRBV14 and J usage is TRBJ2-1, with D possibly TRBD1 on 6 matching bases. V was trimmed by 4 bases and J by 0 bases, leaving 13 bases between them. The CDR3 is 16 amino acids. Looked up from germline, CDR1 is SGHDN and CDR2 is FVKESK. CDR3 coding DNA: TGTGCCAGCAGCCCGTACAGGGATTTCTCCTACAATGAGCAGTTCTTC. Its translation is CASSPYRDFSYNEQFF.

The rearrangement joins TRBV2 to TRBJ2-2; D gene ambiguous. Germline CDR1 is SNHLY and CDR2 is FYNNEI. This CDR3 has 14 amino acids. V gave up 6 bases and J gave up 7 bases, with 15 bases separating them. The CDR3 DNA sequence: TGTGCCAGCAGCTCGAATGAGGTCCTCGGGGAGCTGTTTTTT. It yields the protein CASSSNEVLGELFF.

This rearrangement joins TRBV15 to TRBJ2-7; maybe TRBD1 (6 bases). Germline CDR1 is LNHNV and CDR2 is YYDKDF (reference sequence). Trimming pared 3 bases from V and 4 bases from J, leaving 13 bases between. The length of the CDR3 is 14 residues. The CDR3: CATSSYTGNYEQYF. Here the CDR3 DNA reads TGTGCCACCAGCAGTTACACAGGGAATTACGAGCAGTACTTC.

This chain uses TRBV10-1 with TRBJ2-1, with 7 positions matching TRBD1. After removal of 5 bases from V and 3 bases from J, the junction contained 13 bases not matched to a gene. The germline CDR1 and CDR2 sequences are WNHNN and SYGVQD (reference sequence). There are 17 residues in the CDR3. The DNA of the CDR3 is TGCGCCAGCAGTACTTCCGGACAGGACGCTTTCTACAATGAGCAGTTCTTC. The encoded protein is CASSTSGQDAFYNEQFF.

The chain combines TRBV6-5 with TRBJ1-2; 8 nucleotides align to TRBD1. The germline gives CDR1 MNHEY, CDR2 SVGAGI. V shed 6 bases, J shed 6 bases, and the junction held 9 bases outside the gene matches. The CDR3 length is 14 residues. CDR3 bases: TGTGCCAGCAGCCCGATACCAGGGGGCGATGGCTACACCTTC. This encodes CASSPIPGGDGYTF.

The rearrangement joins TRBV24-1 to TRBJ1-2, with TRBD1 identical over 8 bases. The germline CDR1 and CDR2 sequences are KGHDR and SFDVKD. The CDR3 covers 15 residues. Trimming cost V 4 bases and J 5 bases; bases outside gene matches: 8. CDR3 protein: CATSDSATGAYGYTF. CDR3 nucleotide sequence: TGTGCCACCAGTGACTCGGCGACAGGGGCGTATGGCTACACCTTC.

The chain carries TRBV6-5 and TRBJ2-7, with TRBD2 identical over 9 bases. CDR1 is MNHEY and CDR2 is SVGAGI in the germline V gene. This CDR3 has 15 amino acids. The J segment lost 3 bases and the V segment lost 0 bases, leaving 3 bases of the junction unmatched. In DNA, the CDR3 is TGTGCCAGCAGTTACTCGCTAGCGGGGTACTACGAGCAGTACTTC. Its translation is CASSYSLAGYYEQYF.

This clone came up once. V gene TRBV13 combines with J gene TRBJ2-1, with D possibly being TRBD2 (7 bases). Germline V lookup: CDR1 PRHDT, CDR2 FYEKMQ (reference sequence). V lost 3 bases and J 4 bases, leaving 16 bases between the germline ends. The CDR3 runs to 16 residues. The CDR3: CASSFGGRVSYNEQFF. The DNA of the CDR3 is TGTGCCAGCAGCTTCGGGGGGCGGGTTTCATACAATGAGCAGTTCTTC.

The genes are TRBV24-1 and TRBJ2-1, with D maybe TRBD2 (5 bases). The CDR3 runs to 14 residues. With 2 bases removed from V and 9 bases from J, the gap between germline ends came to 13 bases. In germline, CDR1 is KGHDR, CDR2 SFDVKD. The CDR3 DNA is TGTGCCACCAGTGATTCCACTAGTCCTAGTGAGCAGTTCTTC. Its protein product is CATSDSTSPSEQFF.

This clone appeared once. This rearrangement joins TRBV19 to TRBJ2-4, with 11 bases lining up with TRBD2. The CDR3 is 14 amino acids. Germline CDR1 reads LNHDA; CDR2 reads SQIVND (reference sequence). Trimming took 5 bases from V and 8 from J; bases not matched to a gene: 5. The CDR3 DNA is TGTGCCAGTAGTGAACTAGCGGGAGTTTACATTCAGTACTTC. Translating it yields CASSELAGVYIQYF.

This clone is a singleton in its sample. This chain joins TRBV5-4 and TRBJ2-1, with 9 bases lining up with TRBD2. This CDR3 has 16 amino acids. Trimming cost V 0 bases and J 4 bases; bases outside gene matches: 5. Per the germline V gene, CDR1 is SGHNT and CDR2 is YYREEE (reference sequence). The CDR3 reads CASSLEIAGDYNEQFF. The DNA for the CDR3 is TGTGCCAGCAGCTTGGAGATAGCGGGAGATTACAATGAGCAGTTCTTC.

The gene calls are TRBV27 and TRBJ2-6; D not certain. This CDR3 is 14 amino acids long. The V end was cut by 2 bases, the J end by 2 bases, with 4 bases between. The V gene's germline CDR1 is MNHEY and CDR2 SMNVEV (reference sequence). This CDR3 is CASSLEAGANVLTF. The CDR3 DNA reads TGTGCCAGCAGTTTAGAGGCTGGGGCCAACGTCCTGACTTTC.

The chain carries TRBV5-1 and TRBJ2-3, with D possibly matching TRBD2 (6 bases). The CDR3 spans 16 residues. Germline values: CDR1 SGHRS, CDR2 YFSETQ. V was trimmed by 2 bases and J by 6 bases, leaving 19 bases between them. CDR3 sequence (DNA): TGCGCCAGCAGCTTTGAAGGAGGGAGTTTTAAGGATACGCAGTATTTT. Amino acid sequence: CASSFEGGSFKDTQYF.

The rearrangement joins TRBV7-2 to TRBJ1-1; D gene uncertain. Germline CDR1 SGHTA, CDR2 FQGNSA. V was shortened by 7 bases and J by 0 bases, with 18 bases between the two germline ends. The CDR3 runs to 16 residues. The CDR3, as DNA: TGTGCCAGCAAGGCCGTAGCGAGTCAGCTGAACACTGAAGCTTTCTTT. This sequence encodes CASKAVASQLNTEAFF.